These 15 T cell receptor beta chains were sequenced from one sample in a study of T cells in Graves' hyperthyroidism and ophthalmopathy. TCR beta CDR3 region amplification was performed from RNA transcripts. A first-round RT-PCR of the TCR CDR3 used the HTBI primer set. TCRdb ran MiXCR on the multiplex PCR reads and lists one entry per CDR3 protein. Among 600,000 to 800,000 distinct CDR3 sequences listed, over 35% were seen once. Material for sequencing was blood. The receptor source for this set is a woman aged 40 to 49 with Graves' hyperthyroidism.

This clonotype was counted ten times or more. V usage is TRBV20-1 and J usage is TRBJ2-5; D unclear. Germline V gives CDR1 DFQATT, CDR2 SNEGSKA (reference sequence). CDR3 size: 12 residues. V lost 0 bases and J 7 bases, leaving 9 bases between the germline ends. The CDR3 DNA follows: TGCAGTGCTAGAGATCTTTCGGGGACCCAGTACTTC. Protein: CSARDLSGTQYF.

This clonotype was observed a few times. J is TRBJ2-7 and V is TRBV6-6, with TRBD1 identical over 9 bases. The ends lost 2 bases at V and 4 bases at J; junction bases unmatched: 6. This CDR3 is 15 amino acids long. Per the germline V gene, CDR1 is MNHNY and CDR2 is SVGAGI (reference sequence). CDR3 amino acids: CASSYRTGGAYEQYF. Here the CDR3 DNA reads TGTGCCAGCAGTTACAGAACAGGGGGCGCATACGAGCAGTACTTC.

This clonotype was detected a few times. V gene TRBV5-1 combines with J gene TRBJ1-1; D gene uncertain. The CDR3 loop spans 15 amino acids. Germline V gives CDR1 SGHRS, CDR2 YFSETQ. V was cut by 3 bases and J by 3 bases, with 15 bases left in between. In DNA form, the CDR3 reads TGCGCCAGCAGCTCGGACGGGAAGGTGGACACTGAAGCTTTCTTT. Encoded protein: CASSSDGKVDTEAFF.

This clonotype was counted only a few times. For the CDR3, the DNA is TGTGCCAGTAGTATCCCGCGACTAGCGGGGGGGATAATAGGACCAGAGACCCAGTACTTC. This encodes CASSIPRLAGGIIGPETQYF. The rearrangement joins TRBV19 to TRBJ2-5; TRBD2 aligns across 14 bases. The CDR3 sequence is 20 residues long. CDR1 and CDR2 (germline): LNHDA, SQIVND (reference sequence). Germline trimming cut 3 bases from V and 4 bases from J; bases unmatched to any gene: 16.

V and J are TRBV9 and TRBJ2-3; the D gene is possibly TRBD1 (6 bases). The CDR3 is made up of 16 amino acids. Trimming took off 4 bases at V and 2 bases at J, with 17 bases between the two ends. CDR1 is SGDLS and CDR2 is YYNGEE in the germline V gene. The CDR3 sequence: CASSQDGGKHTDTQYF. The CDR3 DNA reads TGTGCCAGCAGCCAAGATGGGGGCAAGCACACAGATACGCAGTATTTT.

This clonotype was observed at least ten times. The chain carries TRBV20-1 and TRBJ2-7; D gene uncertain. V lost 2 bases and J lost 3, with 8 bases in between. In germline, CDR1 is DFQATT, CDR2 SNEGSKA (reference sequence). The CDR3 runs to 12 residues. CDR3 DNA: TGCAGTGCTAGATTTTCGGACTACGAGCAGTACTTC. It yields the protein CSARFSDYEQYF.

About this clonotype itself: Just one base apart from a much larger clone, this may be a read error. The V and J genes are TRBV19 and TRBJ2-6; D remains unclear. The CDR3 extends over 15 amino acids. Trimming stripped 0 bases from V and 1 base from J, with 4 bases between. Looked up from germline, CDR1 is LNHDA and CDR2 is SQIVND (reference sequence). The CDR3 nucleotides read TGTGCCAGTAGTATAGAAGGGTCTGGGGCCAACGTCCTGACTTTC. Translating it yields CASSIEGSGANVLTF. Combining the CDR3 with reference TRBV19 and TRBJ2-6 gives the whole variable domain DGGITQSPKYLFRKEGQNVTLSCEQNLNHDAMYWYRQDPGQGLRLIYYSQIVNDFQKGDIAEGYSVSREKKESFPLTVTSAQKNPTAFYLCASSIEGSGANVLTFGAGSRLTVL.

This clonotype was observed at least ten times. The V and J genes are TRBV19 and TRBJ2-5; D is ambiguous. Deletions cut 3 bases from V and 5 bases from J, with 13 bases between. The CDR3 extends over 14 amino acids. Germline loops: CDR1 LNHDA, CDR2 SQIVND (reference sequence). The CDR3 DNA reads as TGTGCCAGTAGTATCAAGATAAGTTCGGAGACCCAGTACTTC. Its translation: CASSIKISSETQYF.

A few counts support this clonotype. The gene calls are TRBV4-3 and TRBJ2-5; TRBD2 aligns across 7 bases. The CDR3 totals 15 residues. Germline CDR1 LGHNA, CDR2 YSLEER. Trimming took 0 bases from V and 5 from J; bases not matched to a gene: 6. The CDR3 reads CASSQDFPSGETQYF. CDR3 sequence (DNA): TGCGCCAGCAGCCAAGATTTTCCTAGCGGTGAGACCCAGTACTTC.

The chain couples TRBV7-2 to TRBJ1-6; maybe TRBD1 (6 bases). This CDR3 spans 13 amino acids. Trimming pared 4 bases from V and 13 bases from J, leaving 14 bases between. Germline V gene lookup returns CDR1 SGHTA and CDR2 FQGNSA. DNA of the CDR3: TGTGCCAGCAGCTCGAGGGGGAATCAGCCCCTCCACTTT. Amino acids: CASSSRGNQPLHF.

This chain links TRBV12-3 or TRBV12-4 with TRBJ1-1, with 9 positions matching TRBD1. V shed 5 bases and J 6 bases; nucleotides not matched to a gene: 7. The CDR3 covers 14 residues. The CDR3 loop reads CASSGGQGFPEAFF. The CDR3 nucleotides read TGTGCCAGCAGTGGAGGACAGGGGTTCCCTGAAGCTTTCTTT.

This clonotype was recorded many times. The chain couples TRBV5-4 to TRBJ2-5; the D is unclear. The CDR3 has 15 residues. Germline CDR1 is SGHNT and CDR2 is YYREEE (reference sequence). Trimming cost V 4 bases and J 2 bases, with 15 bases left between them. Here the CDR3 reads CASSRSSLRQETQYF. In DNA, the CDR3 is TGTGCCAGCAGCCGAAGCAGCCTCCGTCAAGAGACCCAGTACTTC.

Points on this clonotype: Because it lacks the conserved phenylalanine or tryptophan at the end, this CDR3 is likely a read error. V and J are TRBV29-1 and TRBJ2-7; 12 positions agree with TRBD1. V dropped 6 bases and J dropped 9; count of bases not matched to a gene: 12. The CDR3 covers 14 residues. CDR1 and CDR2 (germline): SQVTM, ANQGSEA. In DNA form, the CDR3 reads TGCAGCGTGTCCGGGACAGGGGGCACAGATACGCAGTACTAC. Translated: CSVSGTGGTDTQYY.

This clonotype was counted between two and nine times. The rearrangement links TRBV12-3 or TRBV12-4 to TRBJ2-6; no clear D gene. The CDR3 length is 15 residues. V shed 3 bases and J shed 2 bases, with 8 bases lying between them. CDR3 sequence: CASSFVAAGANVLTF. Written as DNA, the CDR3 is TGTGCCAGCAGTTTTGTGGCAGCTGGGGCCAACGTCCTGACTTTC.

The chain combines TRBV19 with TRBJ1-2; no clear D gene. CDR1 and CDR2 from the germline V gene are LNHDA and SQIVND (reference sequence). The V end was cut by 8 bases, the J end by 2 bases, with 24 bases between. This CDR3 is 17 amino acids long. The CDR3 loop reads CASRVRGSGSLNYGYTF. CDR3 in DNA: TGTGCCAGTCGCGTAAGAGGTTCAGGCAGCTTAAACTATGGCTACACCTTC.